A single sample gave rise to the 27 T cell receptor beta chains below, sequenced in a study of identical twins. One entry per CDR3 protein results from TCRdb running MiXCR on the 5' RACE reads. The sample includes approximately 680,000 distinct CDR3 sequences, 7.1% of them seen just once. These same records also appear under a second study, on yellow fever vaccine responses in identical twins.

Source material: PBMCs. All receptors come from a woman aged 18-29 years in good health.

This clonotype was counted a few times. V and J are TRBV10-3 and TRBJ2-3; D is undetermined. The CDR3 has 12 amino acids. V dropped 2 bases and J dropped 5 bases, with 5 bases sitting between them. Per germline, CDR1 ENHRY and CDR2 SYGVKD. CDR3 nucleotide sequence: TGTGCCATCAGTGAGATAGGAGATACGCAGTATTTT. Amino acids: CAISEIGDTQYF.

This clonotype showed up just a few times. The gene calls are TRBV4-2 and TRBJ2-6; 8 positions agree with TRBD2. V lost 4 bases to trimming and J lost 0 bases; unmatched junction nucleotides: 11. The CDR3 runs to 19 residues. CDR1 LGHNA and CDR2 YNFKEQ come from the germline V gene. CDR3 in DNA: TGTGCCAGCAGCCGAGACCTAGCGGGCCGCAGCTCTGGGGCCAACGTCCTGACTTTC. Protein product: CASSRDLAGRSSGANVLTF.

This clonotype was observed at least ten times. The chain combines TRBV6-4 with TRBJ2-2; 8 bases line up with TRBD1. Germline V gene sequence: CDR1 MRHNA, CDR2 SNTAGT. V was pared by 6 bases and J by 1 base, with 10 bases of the junction left unmatched. This CDR3 has 17 residues. CDR3 in DNA: TGTGCCAGCAGCCCTACGCAGGGGGCCGTGAACACCGGGGAGCTGTTTTTT. It encodes CASSPTQGAVNTGELFF.

The rearrangement joins TRBV25-1 to TRBJ1-2; D may be TRBD1 (5 bases). The length of the CDR3 is 16 residues. Per germline, CDR1 MGHDK and CDR2 SYGVNS. V was pared by 2 bases and J by 4 bases, with 17 bases between. CDR3 nucleotides: TGTGCCAGCAGTGAAACCCCTGACAGAAACCTCTATGGCTACACCTTC. This sequence encodes CASSETPDRNLYGYTF.

In its sample, this clonotype was seen a few times. The chain has TRBV7-9 and TRBJ2-7; 8 nucleotides match TRBD1. J gave up 1 base and V 4 bases, and 6 bases lay outside the gene matches. The CDR3 has 15 amino acids. The germline V gene has CDR1 SEHNR and CDR2 FQNEAQ (reference sequence). CDR3 coding DNA: TGTGCCAGCAGCTCCGGGACAGGTATTTCCTACGAGCAGTACTTC. Its translation: CASSSGTGISYEQYF.

This clonotype was detected many times. The rearrangement joins TRBV5-1 to TRBJ1-4; the D is unclear. Germline-derived CDR1 and CDR2 are SGHRS and YFSETQ. The CDR3 sequence is 15 residues long. V was trimmed by 4 bases and J by 0 bases, leaving 10 bases between them. CDR3 loop: CASSAGDATNEKLFF. CDR3 nucleotides: TGCGCCAGCAGCGCCGGGGATGCAACTAATGAAAAACTGTTTTTT.

Ten or more counts support this clonotype. V is TRBV5-1 and J is TRBJ2-5; D remains unclear. The V end was cut by 4 bases, the J end by 2 bases, with 9 bases between. The germline V gene encodes CDR1 SGHRS and CDR2 YFSETQ. CDR3 length: 13 amino acids. The CDR3 loop is CASSKGPQETQYF. The CDR3 nucleotides read TGCGCCAGCAGCAAAGGGCCTCAAGAGACCCAGTACTTC.

This clonotype was found many times. The chain has TRBV20-1 and TRBJ2-5, with 9 bases identical to TRBD2. Losses at the gene ends were 7 bases for V and 0 bases for J; bases not matched to a gene: 15. The CDR3 length is 17 residues. The V gene's germline CDR1 is DFQATT and CDR2 SNEGSKA (reference sequence). The DNA of the CDR3 is TGCAGTGTCCCCGTCGGGCTAGCGGGGATATACCAAGAGACCCAGTACTTC. Protein: CSVPVGLAGIYQETQYF.

This clonotype was seen a few times. CDR3: CASSLGTGIQAFF. For the CDR3, the DNA is TGTGCCAGCAGCCTCGGGACAGGCATCCAAGCTTTCTTT. The chain uses TRBV12-3 or TRBV12-4 and TRBJ1-1, with 8 positions matching TRBD1. The CDR3 sequence is 13 residues long. The J segment lost 9 bases and the V segment lost 6 bases, leaving 9 bases of the junction unmatched.

This rearrangement joins TRBV20-1 to TRBJ2-1; 9 positions agree with TRBD1. J gave up 8 bases and V 6 bases, and 5 bases lay outside the gene matches. The germline V gene encodes CDR1 DFQATT and CDR2 SNEGSKA (reference sequence). The CDR3 sequence is 12 residues long. The CDR3: CSAKTGGDEQFF. The CDR3 DNA reads as TGCAGTGCCAAGACAGGGGGGGATGAGCAGTTCTTC.

There are many counts of this clonotype. The genes are TRBV7-8 and TRBJ2-2; 7 bases fit TRBD2. Trimming took 5 bases from V and 0 from J; bases not matched to a gene: 9. Germline V gene sequence: CDR1 SGHVS, CDR2 FQNEAQ. The CDR3 length is 17 residues. The CDR3 protein is CASSPSRAGANTGELFF. The CDR3, as DNA: TGTGCCAGCAGCCCCTCGCGCGCGGGGGCGAACACCGGGGAGCTGTTTTTT.

This clonotype has a count of ten or more. J is TRBJ2-1 and V is TRBV7-8, with 7 bases identical to TRBD1. The V and J ends lost 5 bases and 2 bases, in that order; junction bases with no gene match: 6. CDR3 length: 15 amino acids. Germline-derived CDR1 and CDR2 are SGHVS and FQNEAQ. The DNA of the CDR3 is TGTGCCAGCAGCCCGACTGACAGGGCCTACAATGAGCAGTTCTTC. Translating gives CASSPTDRAYNEQFF.

The rearrangement links TRBV11-2 to TRBJ2-5, with TRBD2 matching over 13 bases. Per germline, CDR1 SGHAT and CDR2 FQNNGV. There are 19 residues in the CDR3. The V segment lost 5 bases and the J segment 5 bases; nucleotides outside the gene matches: 17. The CDR3 DNA reads as TGTGCCAGCAGCGCTAGGCCTGGGGGGACTAGCGGGGCCGGGGAGACCCAGTACTTC. It yields the protein CASSARPGGTSGAGETQYF.

This clonotype was found many times. The chain couples TRBV4-1 to TRBJ1-5; 7 bases line up with TRBD1. CDR3 size: 14 residues. The trim removed 3 bases at V and 4 bases at J, leaving 3 bases unmatched. CDR1 is MGHRA and CDR2 is YSYEKL in the germline V gene. The CDR3 is CASSQIQGNQPQHF. The DNA for the CDR3 is TGCGCCAGCAGCCAGATACAGGGGAATCAGCCCCAGCATTTT.

This clonotype was counted ten times or more. The gene calls are TRBV5-1 and TRBJ2-1; D ambiguous. The CDR3 length is 14 residues. V dropped 0 bases and J dropped 7 bases, with 11 bases sitting between them. In germline, CDR1 is SGHRS, CDR2 YFSETQ. CDR3 region: CASSLGATPNEQFF. Written as DNA, the CDR3 is TGCGCCAGCAGCTTGGGTGCAACCCCTAATGAGCAGTTCTTC.

The chain couples TRBV12-5 to TRBJ2-1, with TRBD2 as a possible D gene (6 bases). The CDR3 totals 17 residues. Germline lookup yields CDR1 LGHNT and CDR2 FRNRAP. The germline V and J ends were trimmed by 0 bases and 0 bases, with 12 bases remaining between them. CDR3 residues: CASGLVPPGSSYNEQFF. The CDR3 nucleotides read TGTGCTAGTGGTTTGGTTCCCCCCGGGAGCTCCTACAATGAGCAGTTCTTC. The variable domain in full, completed from reference TRBV12-5 and TRBJ2-1, reads DARVTQTPRHKVTEMGQEVTMRCQPILGHNTVFWYRQTMMQGLELLAYFRNRAPLDDSGMPKDRFSAEMPDATLATLKIQPSEPRDSAVYFCASGLVPPGSSYNEQFFGPGTRLTVL.

Only a few counts were recorded for this clonotype. V is TRBV19 and J is TRBJ1-2, with D possibly TRBD1 on 5 matching bases. The CDR3 covers 16 residues. V was cut by 6 bases and J by 4 bases, with 21 bases left in between. The germline V gene has CDR1 LNHDA and CDR2 SQIVND (reference sequence). CDR3 bases: TGTGCCAGTAGGAGGCAGGGCCTAGACGCCATCTATGGCTACACCTTC. Translating gives CASRRQGLDAIYGYTF. The whole variable domain, remainder taken from reference TRBV19 and TRBJ1-2, is DGGITQSPKYLFRKEGQNVTLSCEQNLNHDAMYWYRQDPGQGLRLIYYSQIVNDFQKGDIAEGYSVSREKKESFPLTVTSAQKNPTAFYLCASRRQGLDAIYGYTFGSGTRLTVV.

This clonotype was seen ten or more times. As DNA, the CDR3 is TGTGCCAGCAGTTTCTACACAGATACGCAGTATTTT. It yields the protein CASSFYTDTQYF. This chain joins TRBV7-2 and TRBJ2-3; no clear D gene. This CDR3 is 12 amino acids long. V lost 6 bases and J 2 bases, leaving 6 bases between the germline ends. Germline V gives CDR1 SGHTA, CDR2 FQGNSA.

This clonotype has only a few counts. The J gene is TRBJ2-7, the V gene TRBV29-1; tentative D call: TRBD1 (5 bases). V lost 6 bases and J 3 bases, leaving 18 bases between the germline ends. The CDR3 covers 14 residues. CDR1 is SQVTM, CDR2 ANQGSEA, per germline. The CDR3 coding sequence is TGCAGCGTCAGAGAAGAGACAGAGTTCTACGAGCAGTACTTC. It translates to CSVREETEFYEQYF.

This chain connects TRBV24-1 to TRBJ2-5; D may correspond to TRBD1 or TRBD2 (5 bases each). Trimming took 3 bases from V and 5 from J, leaving 21 bases between them. Germline V gives CDR1 KGHDR, CDR2 SFDVKD. There are 17 residues in the CDR3. The CDR3 region has the DNA TGTGCCACCAGTGATACAGAGGACACGAACCCGGGGGAGACCCAGTACTTC. It yields the protein CATSDTEDTNPGETQYF.

V usage is TRBV12-3 or TRBV12-4 and J usage is TRBJ1-2; D is possibly TRBD1 (5 bases). V lost 3 bases and J 0 bases, leaving 11 bases between the germline ends. This CDR3 is 15 amino acids long. CDR3 nucleotides: TGTGCCAGCAGTTTCGCCCAGGGAGCTAACTATGGCTACACCTTC. Residues: CASSFAQGANYGYTF.

This clonotype was recorded only once. The genes are TRBV2 and TRBJ2-5; D gene ambiguous. The V end was cut by 4 bases, the J end by 3 bases, with 6 bases between. CDR1 and CDR2 (germline): SNHLY, FYNNEI. This CDR3 is built from 12 residues. The CDR3 sequence: CASSVYEETQYF. The CDR3, as DNA: TGTGCCAGCAGTGTTTACGAAGAGACCCAGTACTTC.

This clonotype was detected ten times or more. V usage is TRBV20-1 and J usage is TRBJ1-2; D not resolved. Germline values: CDR1 DFQATT, CDR2 SNEGSKA (reference sequence). V lost 0 bases to trimming and J lost 4 bases, with 6 bases between them. The CDR3 totals 12 residues. The CDR3 nucleotides read TGCAGTGCTAGAGATAATTTCTATGGCTACACCTTC. Its protein product is CSARDNFYGYTF.

This clonotype was seen only a few times. The chain couples TRBV20-1 to TRBJ2-3; D might be TRBD2 (6 bases). Germline loops: CDR1 DFQATT, CDR2 SNEGSKA (reference sequence). The germline V and J ends were trimmed by 6 bases and 2 bases, with 12 bases remaining between them. CDR3 length equals 13 residues. CDR3 bases: TGCAGTGCCCCCCAACTAGCCACAGATACGCAGTATTTT. This codes for CSAPQLATDTQYF.

This clonotype came up a few times. The chain is built from TRBV4-1 and TRBJ2-1, with 14 bases aligning to TRBD2. V was pared by 1 base and J by 10 bases, with 9 bases of the junction left unmatched. CDR1 and CDR2 from the germline V gene are MGHRA and YSYEKL. CDR3 length equals 17 residues. CDR3 sequence reads: CASSQGVGTSGSQEQFF. CDR3 sequence (DNA): TGCGCCAGCAGCCAAGGTGTCGGGACTAGCGGGAGTCAGGAGCAGTTCTTC.

This clonotype appeared a few times. The chain uses TRBV4-2 and TRBJ1-2; D possibly corresponds to TRBD1 (5 bases). The CDR3 runs 15 residues. The V end was cut by 0 bases, the J end by 2 bases, with 10 bases between. Looked up from germline, CDR1 is LGHNA and CDR2 is YNFKEQ. The CDR3 reads CASSQDRGLNYGYTF. The CDR3 nucleotides read TGTGCCAGCAGCCAAGATAGGGGATTGAACTATGGCTACACCTTC.

V is TRBV6-2 or TRBV6-3 and J is TRBJ1-2; D gene uncertain. There are 14 residues in the CDR3. Trimming pared 5 bases from V and 8 bases from J, leaving 18 bases between. Germline CDR1 is MNHEY and CDR2 is SVGEGT. CDR3 sequence reads: CASSVQIREGGYTF. The CDR3, as DNA: TGTGCCAGCAGTGTACAAATCCGGGAGGGAGGCTACACCTTC.